This entry concerns a single T cell receptor beta chain. The sample comes from a study of regulatory dendritic cells for organ transplantation. The CDR3 is 16 amino acids. Germline lookup yields CDR1 MNHNS and CDR2 SASEGT. With 0 bases removed from V and 0 bases from J, the gap between germline ends came to 9 bases. The data were produced by immunoSEQ multiplex PCR, yet TCRdb's version contains in-frame clones alone and is incomplete. The table shows some 19,000 clones, with 74% occurring only once. The sequencing input was memory CD4+ T cells from blood. Subset: CD45RO+ memory T cells. J is TRBJ1-5 and V is TRBV6-1; the D is unclear. The receptor was derived from a human donor in good health. The CDR3 region has the DNA TGTGCCAGCAGTGAAGCCGGAGGGTTTAGCAATCAGCCCCAGCATTTT. It encodes CASSEAGGFSNQPQHF.